This paragraph reports one T cell receptor (beta chain). Its binding antigen is unknown. It has no much larger one-base neighbor in the sample; base qualities were not kept. TCRbeta CDR3 regions were amplified from genomic DNA using the immunoSEQ Assay, a bias-controlled multiplex PCR. As for how the authors treated the data: The number of nucleated cells in each sample was estimated by amplification of reference gene primers within the assay. Sequence reads were collapsed and filtered to measure the absolute abundance of every unique TCRbeta CDR3 rearrangement. For each sample, productive Simpson clonality was calculated as the square root of Simpson's diversity index over productive rearrangements. This is the immuneACCESS table as TCRdb keeps it, with only in-frame sequences that have V and J called. A part of the clones is gone; compared with another copy, unresolved V genes explain less than half, and the rest is unexplained. The D gene and trimming were derived from the DNA, and the V and J assignments and clone size from that table. The sample data list approximately 260,000 clones, and 75% to 90% of these were observed just once. The ten largest make up roughly 10% of the sample.

The entry originates in a study of blood T cell repertoires in COVID-19 (dated by TCRdb to the early 2020s). About the investigation overall: Samples from collaborators originated in the United States, Italy and Spain and spanned both the acute and convalescent phases of COVID-19. The prospective study material was composed of cDNA or gDNA derived from T cells, B-cell-depleted T cells, or PBMCs. Where available, HLA class I and class II types were taken from metadata supplied by the sample provider and were not determined by assay-based typing. The repertoires were released in a freely available public database meant as a resource for research on the immune response to SARS-CoV-2. Nearly every sample came with metadata listing a de-identified subject ID, COVID-19 status, age in years and sex. The dataset comprised deeply sampled blood TCRbeta repertoires from subjects exposed to, actively infected with, or recovered from COVID-19. The samples were drawn from two sources: the first 160 participants of the ongoing ImmuneRACE study, and approximately 1,300 subjects contributed by 6 global collaborators.

The investigation overall reported the following: Clinical and demographic metadata were provided uncurated, with the amount varying by source and participant.

Here V drops 6 bases and J drops 4 bases, and the junction holds 3 bases not matched to any gene. According to the germline V gene (reference sequence), CDR1 reads GTSNPN and CDR2 reads SVGIG. From the cysteine through the phenylalanine, the CDR3 covers 12 amino acids. The DNA shown is the 36-base CDR3, in frame from base 1. One collaborating source in Seattle enrolled patients while the patients were actively infected and followed the patients over time throughout the course of disease. Each collaborating institution followed its own protocols to collect whole blood in K2EDTA tubes. For TCRbeta analysis, collaborator samples were shipped as frozen whole blood, as isolated PBMCs, or as DNA extracted from either sample type.

The sequenced sample consisted of peripheral blood. The sequence derives from a woman between 70 and 85 years old with COVID-19, enrolled during active disease. This receptor chain uses TRBV30 and TRBJ2-1; 7 nucleotides in the junction match TRBD2. The sequenced DNA: TGTGCCTGCTTCGGGGGGTACAATGAGCAGTTCTTC. The encoded protein is CACFGGYNEQFF.